One T cell receptor (beta chain) is described in this entry. The sample comes from a study of blood T cell repertoires in COVID-19. The wider study: Acute-phase and convalescent COVID-19 samples originated in the United States, Italy and Spain. T cells, B-cell-depleted T cells, or PBMCs supplied cDNA or gDNA.

As handled by the study authors: Cell counts per sample came from amplifying reference gene primers. Assay: immunoSEQ multiplex PCR; the TCRdb copy retains only in-frame clones and omits some. V, J and clone size derive from that table, while D and trimming were established from the DNA sequence. The profile covers 330,000 or so clones, with about 91% appearing a single time and approximately 10% taken by the ten largest. The sequenced sample consisted of peripheral blood. This clonotype was obtained from a young man with COVID-19, enrolled during active disease.

CDR3 sequence reads: CASSLLATGIFSYEQYF. The DNA of the CDR3 is TGTGCCAGCAGCCTTTTGGCCACAGGAATATTCTCCTACGAGCAGTACTTC. The chain is built from TRBV5-6 and TRBJ2-7; tentatively, D is TRBD1 (5 bases). V was clipped by 4 bases and J by 0 bases, with 20 bases between them. The length of the CDR3 is 17 residues. Germline V gene sequence: CDR1 SGHDT, CDR2 YYEEEE.